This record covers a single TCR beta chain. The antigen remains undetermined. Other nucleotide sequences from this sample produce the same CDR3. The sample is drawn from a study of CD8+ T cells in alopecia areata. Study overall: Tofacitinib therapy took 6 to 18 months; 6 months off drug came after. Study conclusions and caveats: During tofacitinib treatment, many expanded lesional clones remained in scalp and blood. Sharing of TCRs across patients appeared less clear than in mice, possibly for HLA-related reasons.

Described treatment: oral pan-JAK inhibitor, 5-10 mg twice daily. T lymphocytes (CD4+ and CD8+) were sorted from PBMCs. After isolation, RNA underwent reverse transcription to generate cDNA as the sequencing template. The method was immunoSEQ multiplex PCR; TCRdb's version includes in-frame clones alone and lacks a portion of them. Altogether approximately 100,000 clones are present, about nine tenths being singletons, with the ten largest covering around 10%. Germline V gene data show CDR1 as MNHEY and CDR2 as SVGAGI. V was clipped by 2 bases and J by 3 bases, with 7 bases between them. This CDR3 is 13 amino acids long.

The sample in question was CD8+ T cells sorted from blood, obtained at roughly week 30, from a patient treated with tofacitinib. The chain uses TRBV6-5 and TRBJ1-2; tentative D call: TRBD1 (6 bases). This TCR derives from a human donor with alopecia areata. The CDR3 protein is CASSYPGDYGYTF. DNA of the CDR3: TGTGCCAGCAGTTACCCAGGGGACTATGGCTACACCTTC.